These 22 T cell receptor beta chains share one sample of origin, sequenced in a study of cytomegalovirus exposure and HLA in healthy donors. Both 60 Vbeta primers and 13 Jbeta primers went into the PCR. Method: immunoSEQ multiplex PCR; TCRdb's copy keeps in-frame clones and lacks some. Found here are about 190,000 clones, roughly 80% of them singletons; the top ten hold about 5.7%. Sequencing was done on a sample of PBMCs. The receptors come from a man aged 35-49 years in good health and CMV-seropositive.

The CDR3 DNA sequence: TGTGCCAGCACGGGGGACAATCAGCCCCAGCATTTT. Translated, it gives CASTGDNQPQHF. The rearrangement links TRBV2 to TRBJ1-5; possible D gene TRBD1, 5 bases. The V and J ends lost 7 bases and 3 bases respectively, with 7 bases between them. The CDR3 loop spans 12 amino acids. Germline-derived CDR1 and CDR2 are SNHLY and FYNNEI.

The chain joins TRBV7-2 to TRBJ2-2; TRBD1 aligns across 9 bases. CDR3 length: 17 amino acids. With 0 bases clipped from V and 1 base from J, the junction kept 3 bases outside the gene matches. Germline values: CDR1 SGHTA, CDR2 FQGNSA. The CDR3 spells CASSLAGTGKNTGELFF. The CDR3 DNA reads TGTGCCAGCAGCTTAGCCGGGACAGGGAAGAACACCGGGGAGCTGTTTTTT.

This chain uses TRBV4-3 with TRBJ2-3, with 10 bases lining up with TRBD2. In germline, CDR1 is LGHNA, CDR2 YSLEER. The CDR3 runs 15 residues. The V and J ends lost 4 bases and 0 bases, in that order; junction bases with no gene match: 1. The CDR3 bases are TGCGCCAGCAGCCTGACTAGCGGGAGCACAGATACGCAGTATTTT. It is translated as CASSLTSGSTDTQYF.

The chain carries TRBV4-3 and TRBJ1-3; 8 bases agree with TRBD1. This CDR3 comprises 14 residues. The germline V gene encodes CDR1 LGHNA and CDR2 YSLEER. V was pared by 2 bases and J by 8 bases, with 5 bases of the junction left unmatched. This chain's CDR3 is CASSQTGTGDTIYF. CDR3 coding DNA: TGCGCCAGCAGCCAAACCGGGACAGGAGACACCATATATTTT.

The gene calls are TRBV7-2 and TRBJ2-5, with TRBD2 matching over 14 bases. Losses at the gene ends were 1 base for V and 4 bases for J; bases not matched to a gene: 5. The CDR3 loop spans 17 amino acids. Germline lookup yields CDR1 SGHTA and CDR2 FQGNSA. The CDR3 coding sequence is TGTGCCAGCAGCTTAGGACTAGCGGGGGGGCTAGGAGAGACCCAGTACTTC. Residues: CASSLGLAGGLGETQYF.

CDR3 protein: CASSKALRQGSVEAFF. CDR3 bases: TGTGCCAGCAGCAAAGCGCTACGCCAGGGGTCCGTCGAAGCTTTCTTT. The genes are TRBV21-1 and TRBJ1-1; the table gives TRBD1 as D, unverified against the DNA. TRBV21-1 is assigned pseudogene status. The CDR3 is made up of 16 amino acids.

This sequence joins TRBV5-5 and TRBJ2-7; possibly TRBD1 for D (6 bases). The CDR3 contains 15 residues. Trimming removed 4 bases at V and 2 bases at J, with 16 bases between. The germline V gene encodes CDR1 SGHKS and CDR2 YYEKEE (reference sequence). CDR3: CASSGTGSTTYEQYF. The CDR3 bases are TGTGCCAGCAGCGGCACAGGGTCAACCACCTACGAGCAGTACTTC.

The chain couples TRBV7-2 to TRBJ2-3, with D tentatively TRBD2 (5 bases). With 5 bases removed from V and 3 bases from J, the gap between germline ends came to 9 bases. The CDR3 covers 13 residues. CDR1 and CDR2 (germline): SGHTA, FQGNSA. In DNA, the CDR3 is TGTGCCAGCAGCCGAGGGCGAACAGATACGCAGTATTTT. It codes for CASSRGRTDTQYF.

The V gene is TRBV28, the J gene TRBJ1-1, with D possibly matching TRBD1 (6 bases). This CDR3 is built from 16 residues. Germline V gives CDR1 MDHEN, CDR2 SYDVKM. V dropped 2 bases and J dropped 3 bases, with 16 bases sitting between them. The CDR3 DNA reads TGTGCCAGCAGTTTAGGGGGGGCGTCGATGTACACTGAAGCTTTCTTT. Translating gives CASSLGGASMYTEAFF.

The rearrangement links TRBV30 to TRBJ1-1, with D possibly matching TRBD1 (5 bases). The CDR3 has 14 residues. V was shortened by 4 bases and J by 1 base, with 13 bases between the two germline ends. Germline assignment: CDR1 GTSNPN and CDR2 SVGIG (reference sequence). CDR3 bases: TGTGCCTGGACTAATAGCGGGGGGAACACTGAAGCTTTCTTT. This sequence encodes CAWTNSGGNTEAFF.

This chain joins TRBV11-3 and TRBJ2-3; D is possibly TRBD1 (5 bases). V gave up 5 bases and J gave up 2 bases, with 11 bases separating them. Germline V gene data show CDR1 as SGHNT and CDR2 as YENEEA. There are 14 residues in the CDR3. The CDR3 loop reads CASSPRQTTDTQYF. The CDR3, as DNA: TGTGCCAGCAGCCCGCGACAGACCACAGATACGCAGTATTTT. The full variable domain, completed using reference TRBV11-3 and TRBJ2-3, is EAGVVQSPRYKIIEKKQPVAFWCNPISGHNTLYWYLQNLGQGPELLIRYENEEAVDDSQLPKDRFSAERLKGVDSTLKIQPAELGDSAVYLCASSPRQTTDTQYFGPGTRLTVL.

This clone was seen only once. CDR3 nucleotide sequence: TGTGCCAGCAGTTTATTCGCACAGGGTAGAGGCTACACCTTC. It yields the protein CASSLFAQGRGYTF. The chain employs TRBV27 and TRBJ1-2, with D maybe TRBD1 (6 bases). Germline V lookup: CDR1 MNHEY, CDR2 SMNVEV (reference sequence). The ends were cut back, 1 base at V and 8 bases at J, with 14 bases in the middle. There are 14 residues in the CDR3.

This chain uses TRBV25-1 with TRBJ1-5; no definite D call. CDR1 is MGHDK, CDR2 SYGVNS, per germline. Trimming pared 5 bases from V and 7 bases from J, leaving 15 bases between. This CDR3 has 14 residues. CDR3 in DNA: TGTGCCAGCAGTCAGTCTACAGTCGTGCAGCCCCAGCATTTT. Residues: CASSQSTVVQPQHF.

The chain links TRBV7-6 to TRBJ2-3, with a tentative D call TRBD1 (6 bases). Germline-derived CDR1 and CDR2 are SGHVS and FNYEAQ. The V end lost 1 base, the J end lost 4 bases, and 18 bases lay between the germline ends. The CDR3 is 17 amino acids. The CDR3 nucleotides are TGTGCCAGCAGCTTAGTCCGCGGCAGGGGTTCTTCAGATACGCAGTATTTT. Encoded protein: CASSLVRGRGSSDTQYF. The full variable domain, in which reference TRBV7-6 and TRBJ2-3 provide the parts outside the CDR3, is GAGVSQSPRYKVTKRGQDVALRCDPISGHVSLYWYRQALGQGPEFLTYFNYEAQQDKSGLPNDRFSAERPEGSISTLTIQRTEQRDSAMYRCASSLVRGRGSSDTQYFGPGTRLTVL.

The chain combines TRBV11-2 with TRBJ2-7; D is unresolved. Trimming left V 1 base short and J 0 bases short, with 10 bases between. The V gene's germline CDR1 is SGHAT and CDR2 FQNNGV. CDR3 length equals 15 residues. CDR3 in amino acids: CASSLVQTISYEQYF. The CDR3 DNA is TGTGCCAGCAGCTTAGTACAGACGATCTCCTACGAGCAGTACTTC. The full variable domain, with the rest looked up from reference TRBV11-2 and TRBJ2-7, is EAGVAQSPRYKIIEKRQSVAFWCNPISGHATLYWYQQILGQGPKLLIQFQNNGVVDDSQLPKDRFSAERLKGVDSTLKIQPAKLEDSAVYLCASSLVQTISYEQYFGPGTRLTVT.

The rearrangement links TRBV11-1 to TRBJ2-7, with a possible D match to TRBD1 (6 bases). The CDR3 extends over 15 amino acids. V gave up 5 bases and J gave up 5 bases, with 19 bases separating them. CDR1 SGHAT and CDR2 FQDESV come from the germline V gene (reference sequence). The CDR3 sequence is CASSQLGTLFHEQYF. For the CDR3, the DNA is TGTGCCAGCAGCCAACTGGGGACATTATTCCACGAGCAGTACTTC.

This clone was seen just once. The chain is built from TRBV11-2 and TRBJ2-5; 9 positions agree with TRBD2. Germline V lookup: CDR1 SGHAT, CDR2 FQNNGV. The ends lost 5 bases at V and 11 bases at J; junction bases unmatched: 6. CDR3 length: 12 residues. CDR3 sequence (DNA): TGTGCCAGCAGCGGGGCGGGGGGGGAGCAGTACTTC. This sequence encodes CASSGAGGEQYF. Using reference TRBV11-2 and TRBJ2-5 for the parts outside the CDR3, the full variable domain is EAGVAQSPRYKIIEKRQSVAFWCNPISGHATLYWYQQILGQGPKLLIQFQNNGVVDDSQLPKDRFSAERLKGVDSTLKIQPAKLEDSAVYLCASSGAGGEQYFGPGTRLLVL.

This chain links TRBV5-6 with TRBJ2-7, with 9 positions matching TRBD1. V lost 4 bases and J lost 6; bases outside the gene matches: 11. The CDR3 runs to 15 residues. Germline V gives CDR1 SGHDT, CDR2 YYEEEE. CDR3 region: CASSGGTGIISEQYF. CDR3 nucleotide sequence: TGTGCCAGCAGCGGAGGGACAGGGATAATATCCGAGCAGTACTTC.

The chain recombines TRBV15 with TRBJ2-7, with 10 nucleotides matching TRBD1. Losses at the gene ends were 7 bases for V and 3 bases for J; bases not matched to a gene: 3. This CDR3 has 13 amino acids. The germline gives CDR1 LNHNV, CDR2 YYDKDF (reference sequence). CDR3 residues: CATTWDRGYEQYF. The CDR3 DNA reads TGTGCCACCACCTGGGACAGGGGCTACGAGCAGTACTTC.

This chain uses TRBV10-3 with TRBJ1-1; D gene unclear. CDR1 ENHRY and CDR2 SYGVKD come from the germline V gene. V was shortened by 0 bases and J by 0 bases, with 14 bases between the two germline ends. The length of the CDR3 is 17 residues. This CDR3 is CAISESRSRKMNTEAFF. For the CDR3, the DNA is TGTGCCATCAGTGAGTCTAGGAGTCGGAAAATGAACACTGAAGCTTTCTTT.

A single count supports this clone. This chain uses TRBV7-2 with TRBJ1-1; D is undetermined. The CDR3 length is 15 residues. Between the trimmed V and J ends, which lost 5 bases and 0 bases, there was a span of 13 bases. Germline CDR1 and CDR2: SGHTA and FQGNSA. CDR3 residues: CASSQEWRVNTEAFF. The CDR3 DNA is TGTGCCAGCAGCCAAGAATGGAGGGTGAACACTGAAGCTTTCTTT. Using reference TRBV7-2 and TRBJ1-1 for the parts outside the CDR3, the full variable domain is GAGVSQSPSNKVTEKGKDVELRCDPISGHTALYWYRQSLGQGLEFLIYFQGNSAPDKSGLPSDRFSAERTGGSVSTLTIQRTQQEDSAVYLCASSQEWRVNTEAFFGQGTRLTVV.

This sequence joins TRBV5-8 and TRBJ2-7, with D perhaps matching TRBD1 (6 bases). This CDR3 spans 12 amino acids. CDR1 and CDR2 from the germline V gene are SGHTS and YDEGEE. V lost 6 bases to trimming and J lost 3 bases, with 10 bases between them. CDR3 sequence (DNA): TGTGCCAGCACCCCCAGGGGCTACGAGCAGTACTTC. This codes for CASTPRGYEQYF.